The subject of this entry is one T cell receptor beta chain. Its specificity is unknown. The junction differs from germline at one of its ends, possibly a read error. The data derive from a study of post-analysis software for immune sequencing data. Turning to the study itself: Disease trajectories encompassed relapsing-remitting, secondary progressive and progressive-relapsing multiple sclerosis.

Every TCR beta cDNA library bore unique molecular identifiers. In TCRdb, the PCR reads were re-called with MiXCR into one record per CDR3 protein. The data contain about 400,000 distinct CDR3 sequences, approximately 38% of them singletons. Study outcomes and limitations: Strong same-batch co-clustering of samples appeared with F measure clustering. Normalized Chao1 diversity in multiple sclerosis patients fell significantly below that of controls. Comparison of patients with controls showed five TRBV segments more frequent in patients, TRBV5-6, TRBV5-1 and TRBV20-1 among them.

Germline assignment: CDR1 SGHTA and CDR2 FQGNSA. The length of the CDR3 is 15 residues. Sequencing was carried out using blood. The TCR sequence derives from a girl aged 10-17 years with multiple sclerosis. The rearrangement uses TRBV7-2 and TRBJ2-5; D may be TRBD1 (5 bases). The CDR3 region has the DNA TGCGCCAGCAGCCAAACGGCAGGGCCCCAAGAGACCCAGTACTTC. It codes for CASSQTAGPQETQYF.